The 17 T cell receptor beta chains presented below share a single source sample, sequenced in a study of CD8+ T cells in alopecia areata. In each case, RNA was isolated and then reverse transcribed into cDNA as the sequencing template. The table came from immunoSEQ multiplex PCR; TCRdb's copy has only in-frame clones and leaves some out. Here the sample spans some 180,000 clones, roughly 63% being singletons. This specimen consisted of CD4+ T cells sorted from blood, obtained at week 0. These receptors were collected from a human donor with alopecia areata.

This clone showed up just once. The chain recombines TRBV2 with TRBJ1-4, with D maybe TRBD1 (5 bases). The V gene's germline CDR1 is SNHLY and CDR2 FYNNEI. There are 13 residues in the CDR3. V was shortened by 7 bases and J by 5 bases, with 11 bases between the two germline ends. CDR3 nucleotide sequence: TGTGCCAGCATGACAGCTAGAAATGAAAAACTGTTTTTT. The encoded protein is CASMTARNEKLFF.

The V gene is TRBV5-1, the J gene TRBJ2-2; TRBD1 matches at 7 bases. J was trimmed by 7 bases and V by 3 bases; bases with no gene match: 9. CDR1 SGHRS and CDR2 YFSETQ come from the germline V gene. The CDR3 is made up of 15 amino acids. The CDR3 DNA reads TGCGCCAGCAGCTCAGGGACAGTCAATGGCGGGGAGCTGTTTTTT. Amino acid sequence: CASSSGTVNGGELFF.

The chain joins TRBV29-1 to TRBJ1-2; no clear D gene. The germline V gene has CDR1 SQVTM and CDR2 ANQGSEA. The V gene lost 3 bases and the J gene lost 4 bases, with 9 bases spanning the gap. The CDR3 is 12 residues long. The CDR3 protein is CSVEPGGYGYTF. The CDR3 nucleotides are TGCAGCGTTGAGCCCGGTGGCTATGGCTACACCTTC.

The chain links TRBV29-1 to TRBJ1-2; TRBD1 aligns across 9 bases. After removal of 1 base from V and 2 bases from J, the junction contained 2 bases not matched to a gene. Germline CDR1 and CDR2: SQVTM and ANQGSEA. The CDR3 has 14 amino acids. The DNA for the CDR3 is TGCAGCGTTGAAGGGGGGACAGGGAACTATGGCTACACCTTC. It encodes CSVEGGTGNYGYTF.

The chain has TRBV25-1 and TRBJ1-1; no firm D call. CDR1 MGHDK and CDR2 SYGVNS come from the germline V gene. The V end was cut by 5 bases, the J end by 7 bases, with 8 bases between. The CDR3 has 11 residues. CDR3 protein: CASSSGSEAFF. CDR3 coding DNA: TGTGCCAGCAGTTCGGGGAGTGAAGCTTTCTTT.

The chain links TRBV14 to TRBJ2-7; weak D call: TRBD1 (6 bases). Trimming stripped 4 bases from V and 2 bases from J, with 9 bases between. This CDR3 spans 13 amino acids. The germline gives CDR1 SGHDN, CDR2 FVKESK. The CDR3 sequence: CASSRQVTYEQYF. CDR3 coding DNA: TGTGCCAGCAGCCGACAGGTAACCTACGAGCAGTACTTC. The full variable domain, in which reference TRBV14 and TRBJ2-7 provide the parts outside the CDR3, is EAGVTQFPSHSVIEKGQTVTLRCDPISGHDNLYWYRRVMGKEIKFLLHFVKESKQDESGMPNNRFLAERTGGTYSTLKVQPAELEDSGVYFCASSRQVTYEQYFGPGTRLTVT.

The chain couples TRBV23-1 to TRBJ1-4; 7 nucleotides align to TRBD1. TRBV23-1 is annotated as an ORF whose role is uncertain. This CDR3 has 13 residues. V shed 0 bases and J 8 bases; nucleotides not matched to a gene: 0. The CDR3 region has the DNA TGCGCCAGCAGTCAATCGGGACAGGAAAAACTGTTTTTT. Encoded protein: CASSQSGQEKLFF.

Comments on this clone: At the DNA level, this CDR3 is encoded by other sequences in the same sample as well. The V gene is TRBV29-1, the J gene TRBJ1-1; a weak D match, TRBD1 (5 bases). The V and J ends lost 6 bases and 0 bases respectively, with 8 bases between them. Germline lookup yields CDR1 SQVTM and CDR2 ANQGSEA. This CDR3 has 12 residues. The CDR3 protein is CSVQTVNTEAFF. The CDR3 DNA is TGCAGCGTCCAGACAGTGAACACTGAAGCTTTCTTT.

The chain combines TRBV10-3 with TRBJ1-2, with D unresolved. The CDR3 length is 12 residues. Trimming took off 3 bases at V and 8 bases at J, with 10 bases between the two ends. Germline V gives CDR1 ENHRY, CDR2 SYGVKD. In nucleotides, the CDR3 is TGTGCCATCAGTGAACCAGTAGGCGGCTACACCTTC. Translation: CAISEPVGGYTF.

This chain uses TRBV30 with TRBJ2-1; 8 bases are a match to TRBD2. Trimming at V came to 4 bases and at J to 11 bases, leaving 7 bases not matched to a gene. The CDR3 covers 12 residues. Germline V lookup: CDR1 GTSNPN, CDR2 SVGIG (reference sequence). CDR3 sequence (DNA): TGTGCCTGGAATACGGGGGGGCGGCAGCAGTTCTTC. Its translation: CAWNTGGRQQFF.

The genes are TRBV29-1 and TRBJ1-2; D is unresolved. V lost 4 bases and J lost 0, with 9 bases in between. Germline lookup yields CDR1 SQVTM and CDR2 ANQGSEA. This CDR3 contains 13 residues. The DNA for the CDR3 is TGCAGCGTTGTTGACACCCCTAACTATGGCTACACCTTC. Translating it yields CSVVDTPNYGYTF.

V is TRBV4-3 and J is TRBJ2-3; TRBD1 or TRBD2 may be the D gene (6 bases each). Trimming removed 0 bases at V and 0 bases at J, with 13 bases between. Germline CDR1 reads LGHNA; CDR2 reads YSLEER. The CDR3 loop spans 17 amino acids. The CDR3 sequence is CASSQDLGGRSTDTQYF. CDR3 nucleotides: TGCGCCAGCAGCCAAGATCTTGGGGGGCGAAGCACAGATACGCAGTATTTT.

CDR3 bases: TGCGCCAGCAGCACGTCAGGGGAACTACATCAGCCCCAGCATTTT. This encodes CASSTSGELHQPQHF. The V call is TRBV5-1, the J call TRBJ1-5, with D perhaps matching TRBD1 (6 bases). The CDR3 is 15 amino acids. V was trimmed by 4 bases and J by 5 bases, leaving 16 bases between them. The germline V gene has CDR1 SGHRS and CDR2 YFSETQ. Complete variable domain (other parts from reference TRBV5-1 and TRBJ1-5): KAGVTQTPRYLIKTRGQQVTLSCSPISGHRSVSWYQQTPGQGLQFLFEYFSETQRNKGNFPGRFSGRQFSNSRSEMNVSTLELGDSALYLCASSTSGELHQPQHFGDGTRLSIL.

The genes are TRBV7-9 and TRBJ1-2; tentative D call: TRBD1 (6 bases). V was pared by 6 bases and J by 3 bases, with 14 bases between. The CDR3 is 14 residues long. Per the germline V gene, CDR1 is SEHNR and CDR2 is FQNEAQ (reference sequence). The CDR3 DNA sequence: TGTGCCAGCAGTCGACAGGCGCAGGACTATGGCTACACCTTC. It yields the protein CASSRQAQDYGYTF. Using reference TRBV7-9 and TRBJ1-2 for the parts outside the CDR3, the full variable domain is DTGVSQNPRHKITKRGQNVTFRCDPISEHNRLYWYRQTLGQGPEFLTYFQNEAQLEKSRLLSDRFSAERPKGSFSTLEIQRTEQGDSAMYLCASSRQAQDYGYTFGSGTRLTVV.

This clone was observed a few times. The V and J genes are TRBV11-2 and TRBJ2-3; 7 bases agree with TRBD1. J gave up 0 bases and V 5 bases, and 14 bases lay outside the gene matches. In germline, CDR1 is SGHAT, CDR2 FQNNGV. CDR3 length: 18 amino acids. The CDR3 protein is CASSTSGTVASSTDTQYF. The DNA for the CDR3 is TGTGCCAGCAGCACCTCGGGGACAGTAGCATCTAGCACAGATACGCAGTATTTT.

There are a few counts of this clone. The chain is built from TRBV5-4 and TRBJ1-1; D may be TRBD1 (5 bases). The CDR3 contains 14 residues. The germline V gene encodes CDR1 SGHNT and CDR2 YYREEE (reference sequence). V lost 6 bases and J lost 7, with 19 bases in between. CDR3 residues: CASKTGTQGNEAFF. In nucleotides, the CDR3 is TGTGCCAGCAAGACCGGGACTCAGGGAAATGAAGCTTTCTTT.

The rearrangement joins TRBV6-6 to TRBJ1-3; perhaps TRBD1 as D (5 bases). V lost 0 bases and J 3 bases, leaving 6 bases between the germline ends. CDR1 is MNHNY, CDR2 SVGAGI, per germline (reference sequence). This CDR3 has 14 amino acids. The CDR3 nucleotides are TGTGCCAGCAGTTACTCAGGGGATGGAAACACCATATATTTT. This gives the protein CASSYSGDGNTIYF.